Below are 7 T cell receptor beta chains sequenced from a single sample in a study of T cell repertoires in cytomegalovirus infection. Using its own MiXCR run on the reads, TCRdb lists one record per CDR3 protein. The table has some 200,000 distinct CDR3 sequences, about 38% seen once. Their antigen targets remain unknown. Here the sequenced sample was CD8+ T cells from cultured PBMCs, taken from culture after CMV antigen stimulation. These receptors originate from a human donor in good health (CMV status not recorded). Some clones in this sample may be carry-over from other donors' samples.

The rearrangement joins TRBV27 to TRBJ2-5; 9 positions match TRBD2. With 4 bases clipped from V and 2 bases from J, the junction kept 8 bases outside the gene matches. This CDR3 is 16 amino acids long. Germline assignment: CDR1 MNHEY and CDR2 SMNVEV (reference sequence). The CDR3 protein is CASSSQGLALQETQYF. The CDR3 region has the DNA TGTGCCAGCAGTTCGCAAGGACTAGCGTTACAAGAGACCCAGTACTTC.

V is TRBV27 and J is TRBJ1-1, with 10 positions matching TRBD1. Germline-derived CDR1 and CDR2 are MNHEY and SMNVEV (reference sequence). The CDR3 is 15 amino acids. The trim removed 4 bases at V and 5 bases at J, leaving 7 bases unmatched. CDR3 nucleotide sequence: TGTGCCAGCAGTTATGCCGGGACAGGGGAGACTGAAGCTTTCTTT. It translates to CASSYAGTGETEAFF.

The chain joins TRBV4-2 to TRBJ2-2, with D tentatively TRBD2 (7 bases). The CDR3 has 15 residues. V lost 4 bases and J 7 bases, leaving 16 bases between the germline ends. From germline, CDR1 is LGHNA and CDR2 YNFKEQ. The DNA of the CDR3 is TGTGCCAGCAGCCGGGGGGCACTAGCGAGCGGGGAGCTGTTTTTT. Protein product: CASSRGALASGELFF.

This clonotype was seen a handful of times. The chain carries TRBV12-3 or TRBV12-4 and TRBJ2-6; D uncertain. The CDR3 sequence is 13 residues long. V was shortened by 5 bases and J by 7 bases, with 9 bases between the two germline ends. The CDR3 nucleotides read TGTGCCAGCAGTATAGGTAGTGCCAACGTCCTGACTTTC. Translating it yields CASSIGSANVLTF.

The chain joins TRBV7-9 to TRBJ2-1, with 14 bases aligning to TRBD2. The germline CDR1 and CDR2 sequences are SEHNR and FQNEAQ (reference sequence). V lost 5 bases, J lost 0 bases, and 15 bases stayed unmatched. The CDR3 extends over 21 amino acids. The CDR3 is CASSAPGTSGLAGASYNEQFF. In DNA, the CDR3 is TGTGCCAGCAGCGCCCCCGGGACATCGGGACTAGCGGGGGCCTCCTACAATGAGCAGTTCTTC.

The J gene is TRBJ1-5, the V gene TRBV15; no firm D call. Between the trimmed V and J ends, which lost 2 bases and 6 bases, there was a span of 8 bases. The CDR3 length is 13 residues. The germline V gene encodes CDR1 LNHNV and CDR2 YYDKDF (reference sequence). CDR3 loop: CATSRSLAQPQHF. For the CDR3, the DNA is TGTGCCACCAGCAGATCCTTAGCTCAGCCCCAGCATTTT.

This clonotype was seen repeatedly, ten times or more. The CDR3 here is CASSLSGEQTNEQFF. CDR3 coding DNA: TGTGCCAGCAGCCTTAGTGGCGAGCAAACCAATGAGCAGTTCTTC. The chain is built from TRBV7-6 and TRBJ2-1, with D uncertain. CDR1 and CDR2 (germline): SGHVS, FNYEAQ. The CDR3 runs to 15 residues. V dropped 5 bases and J dropped 6 bases, with 17 bases sitting between them.